This T cell receptor beta chain was sequenced during a study of blood T cells in healthy people across ages. The authors ran a second PCR of about 6 to 11 cycles using a sample-barcoded 5' primer and a J-beta primer mix. TCRdb ran MiXCR on the 5' RACE reads and lists one entry per CDR3 protein. The sample carries about 680,000 distinct CDR3 sequences, 45% to 50% recorded once. The germline V gene encodes CDR1 SGHTA and CDR2 FQGTGA. This CDR3 has 15 residues. Trimming took 3 bases from V and 2 from J; bases not matched to a gene: 3. The chain couples TRBV7-3 to TRBJ2-3; the match to TRBD1 covers 9 bases. The material sequenced was blood. This clonotype was obtained from a woman aged 55-70 years in good health. As DNA, the CDR3 is TGTGCCAGCAGCTTGGGACAGGGTTACACAGATACGCAGTATTTT. It is translated as CASSLGQGYTDTQYF.